The clone carrying this TCR beta chain was recorded a few times. The data belong to a study of shared clonotypes between healthy human individuals. Method: immunoSEQ multiplex PCR; TCRdb's copy keeps in-frame clones and lacks some. This sample has about 1 million clones, with about 74% found just once. Germline loops: CDR1 SGHRS, CDR2 YFSETQ. Trimming cost V 0 bases and J 4 bases; bases outside gene matches: 7. The CDR3 contains 16 residues. The gene calls are TRBV5-1 and TRBJ1-3, with 7 bases identical to TRBD1. The clonotype originates from a man aged 18 to 29 in good health. Sequencing used memory CD4+ T cells sorted from blood. Specified subset: CD45RA-negative fraction. The CDR3, as DNA: TGCGCCAGCAGCTTGGCCCAGACAGGGAACGGAAACACCATATATTTT. Protein product: CASSLAQTGNGNTIYF.